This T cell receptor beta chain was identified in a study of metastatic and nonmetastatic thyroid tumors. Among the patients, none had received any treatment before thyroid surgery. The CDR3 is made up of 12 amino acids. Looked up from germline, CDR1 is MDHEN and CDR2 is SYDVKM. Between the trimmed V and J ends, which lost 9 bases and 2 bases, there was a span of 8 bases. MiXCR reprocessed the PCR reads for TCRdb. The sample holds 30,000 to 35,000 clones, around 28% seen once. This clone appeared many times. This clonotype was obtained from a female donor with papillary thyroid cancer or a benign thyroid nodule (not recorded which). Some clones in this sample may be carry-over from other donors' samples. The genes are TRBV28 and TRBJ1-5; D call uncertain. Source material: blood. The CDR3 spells CASKEGNQPQHF. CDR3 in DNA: TGTGCCAGTAAAGAAGGCAATCAGCCCCAGCATTTT.